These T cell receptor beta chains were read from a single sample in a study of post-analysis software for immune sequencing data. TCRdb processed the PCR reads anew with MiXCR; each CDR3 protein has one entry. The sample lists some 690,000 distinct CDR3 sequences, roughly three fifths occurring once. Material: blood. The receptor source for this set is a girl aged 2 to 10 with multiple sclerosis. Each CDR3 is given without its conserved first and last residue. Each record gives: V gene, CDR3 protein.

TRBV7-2,ASSLGGGGVETQY
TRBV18,ASCGGGNTEAF
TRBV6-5,ASSYAGGIDEQF
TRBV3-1,ASSPQGLGEQY
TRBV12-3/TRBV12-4,ASSGTVYQETQY
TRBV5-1,ASSLDGGSGEQY
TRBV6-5,ASSPGLGGYT
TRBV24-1,ATSARDGYTEAF
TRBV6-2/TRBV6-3,AGSEAGQGDNSPLH
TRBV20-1,SARGGATSTDTQY
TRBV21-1,ASSRTGPSNEQF
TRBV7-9,ASSPRLAGGYSEQF
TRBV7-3,ASSLTGLAGRPDYNEQF
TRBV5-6,ASSPGQATDTQY
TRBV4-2,ASSQDSGPSEGPTQY
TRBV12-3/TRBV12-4,ASSLLAGYNEQF
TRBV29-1,SVEEGAFYEQY
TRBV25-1,ASSDKYSVTDTQY
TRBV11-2,ASSYTSGGRSTDTQY
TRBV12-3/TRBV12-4,ASSLEPQYQETQY
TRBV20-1,SAREARGSVGNQPQH
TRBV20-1,SARSVPLYGYT
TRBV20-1,SASTSGTYEQY
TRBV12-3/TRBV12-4,ASSPRTGEDTQY
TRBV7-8,ASSFMTLPGQDFYEQY